Below, 10 T cell receptor beta chains from the same sample are listed, as sequenced in a study of shared clonotypes between healthy human individuals. Profiled with immunoSEQ multiplex PCR; TCRdb holds only in-frame clones, not every one. Altogether 950,000 to 1,100,000 clones are present, around 82% being singletons, with the ten largest covering 0.5% to 0.65%. Sequenced: memory CD4+ T cells from PBMCs. Subset noted: CD45RA-negative fraction. The origin of the receptors is a man between 18 and 29 years old in good health. Some clones in this sample may be carry-over from other donors' samples.

This chain links TRBV5-1 with TRBJ1-1, with D unresolved. From germline, CDR1 is SGHRS and CDR2 YFSETQ. The CDR3 spans 15 residues. Trimming took off 0 bases at V and 2 bases at J, with 11 bases between the two ends. The DNA for the CDR3 is TGCGCCAGCAGCTTGGGACACAACACAAACACTGAAGCTTTCTTT. Translation: CASSLGHNTNTEAFF.

This sequence joins TRBV5-1 and TRBJ1-3, with unresolved D. This CDR3 comprises 14 residues. Trimming pared 6 bases from V and 0 bases from J, leaving 10 bases between. Germline CDR1 SGHRS, CDR2 YFSETQ. In nucleotides, the CDR3 is TGCGCCAGCAAGGTGGCGTACTCTGGAAACACCATATATTTT. Its translation: CASKVAYSGNTIYF.

The chain is built from TRBV7-8 and TRBJ2-5; unclear D gene. The CDR3 loop spans 14 amino acids. With 1 base removed from V and 1 base from J, the gap between germline ends came to 7 bases. Looked up from germline, CDR1 is SGHVS and CDR2 is FQNEAQ. The CDR3 sequence is CASSLGAVQETQYF. The CDR3 region has the DNA TGTGCCAGCAGCTTAGGGGCAGTCCAAGAGACCCAGTACTTC.

The V call is TRBV5-6, the J call TRBJ2-2; D possibly corresponds to TRBD2 (7 bases). This CDR3 spans 15 amino acids. Trimming removed 4 bases at V and 5 bases at J, with 15 bases between. Per germline, CDR1 SGHDT and CDR2 YYEEEE. For the CDR3, the DNA is TGTGCCAGCAGCCCTAGCGGAGGGGGGACCGGGGAGCTGTTTTTT. This translates into CASSPSGGGTGELFF.

This chain joins TRBV21-1 and TRBJ1-1; the table's D call TRBD1 went unverified against the DNA. TRBV21-1 counts as a pseudogene. The CDR3 spans 14 residues. The CDR3, as DNA: TGTGCCAGCAGCCCTACCGTTGCAGGCACTGAAGCTTTCTTT. Its protein is CASSPTVAGTEAFF.

The chain carries TRBV5-4 and TRBJ1-4, with D perhaps TRBD1 (5 bases). Trimming stripped 4 bases from V and 7 bases from J, with 17 bases between. CDR3 length equals 15 residues. Looked up from germline, CDR1 is SGHNT and CDR2 is YYREEE (reference sequence). Here the CDR3 DNA reads TGTGCCAGCAGCACAGCCGGGACCTGGGGTGAAAAACTGTTTTTT. Encoded protein: CASSTAGTWGEKLFF.

This chain connects TRBV5-6 to TRBJ2-1; D is undetermined. The CDR3 spans 12 residues. Germline CDR1 is SGHDT and CDR2 is YYEEEE. V was shortened by 1 base and J by 8 bases, with 7 bases between the two germline ends. The CDR3 DNA is TGTGCCAGCAGCTTGATTTTGCATGAGCAGTTCTTC. Residues: CASSLILHEQFF.

Of note for this clone: This sample also contains other DNA sequences that code for the same CDR3. The chain uses TRBV7-2 and TRBJ1-5; tentatively, D is TRBD1 (6 bases). V lost 1 base, J lost 1 base, and 8 bases lay in between. Germline V lookup: CDR1 SGHTA, CDR2 FQGNSA. The CDR3 sequence is 15 residues long. CDR3 region: CASSLVRGSNQPQHF. CDR3 nucleotide sequence: TGTGCCAGCAGCTTAGTCAGGGGCAGCAATCAGCCCCAGCATTTT.

This clone was found a few times. The same CDR3 can be traced to other DNA sequences in this sample. CDR3: CSVGLGAGYEQYF. The CDR3 DNA sequence: TGCAGCGTTGGTTTGGGGGCTGGCTACGAGCAGTACTTC. The genes are TRBV29-1 and TRBJ2-7; weak D call: TRBD1 (6 bases). The V gene lost 4 bases and the J gene lost 3 bases, with 13 bases spanning the gap. Germline V CDR1 and CDR2: SQVTM, ANQGSEA. The CDR3 loop spans 13 amino acids.

This clone appeared once. This rearrangement joins TRBV6-1 to TRBJ2-6; 10 positions agree with TRBD2. V gave up 4 bases and J gave up 0 bases; unmatched junction bases: 6. CDR1 is MNHNS and CDR2 is SASEGT in the germline V gene. The CDR3 spans 18 residues. Written as DNA, the CDR3 is TGTGCCAGCAGTGCCCCTAGCGGGAGTACCTCTGGGGCCAACGTCCTGACTTTC. Translated: CASSAPSGSTSGANVLTF.